One sample yielded the 11 T cell receptor beta chains listed below, sequenced in a study of Ad26.COV2.S vaccination and SARS-CoV-2 variants. Specified treatment: around 19 received Ad26.COV2.S at low or high dose, single or two shots; about 5 received placebo; per-sample allocation not given. Sampling was done on day 63 after the first vaccine or placebo injection. Only in-frame clones appear in the TCRdb table, and some are missing; sequencing was by immunoSEQ multiplex PCR. This table has some 320,000 clones, around 84% appearing once. This material consisted of peripheral blood, taken in a trial of Ad26.COV2.S vaccine versus placebo. The receptors originated from a person between 18 and 65 years old who received the Ad26.COV2.S COVID-19 vaccine or a placebo.

V gene TRBV2 combines with J gene TRBJ1-5; maybe TRBD1 (6 bases). The CDR3 runs 13 residues. V dropped 5 bases and J dropped 6 bases, with 11 bases sitting between them. Germline CDR1 SNHLY, CDR2 FYNNEI. CDR3: CASSINRVQPQHF. Here the CDR3 DNA reads TGTGCCAGCAGTATTAACAGGGTTCAGCCCCAGCATTTT. The variable domain in full, with the rest retrieved from reference TRBV2 and TRBJ1-5, is EPEVTQTPSHQVTQMGQEVILRCVPISNHLYFYWYRQILGQKVEFLVSFYNNEISEKSEIFDDQFSVERPDGSNFTLKIRSTKLEDSAMYFCASSINRVQPQHFGDGTRLSIL.

In this sample, this clone turned up once. The J gene is TRBJ2-1, the V gene TRBV7-6; maybe TRBD2 (5 bases). From germline, CDR1 is SGHVS and CDR2 FNYEAQ. V lost 1 base and J 2 bases, leaving 12 bases between the germline ends. This CDR3 contains 16 residues. CDR3 coding DNA: TGTGCCAGCAGCTTAGGGATTAGCGCGGCCTACAATGAGCAGTTCTTC. It yields the protein CASSLGISAAYNEQFF.

CDR3 in amino acids: CASSLADGELFF. Here the CDR3 DNA reads TGCGCCAGCAGCTTGGCGGACGGGGAGCTGTTTTTT. V gene TRBV5-1 combines with J gene TRBJ2-2; D not resolved. CDR3 size: 12 residues. Between the trimmed V and J ends, which lost 0 bases and 7 bases, there was a span of 4 bases. Germline loops: CDR1 SGHRS, CDR2 YFSETQ.

The chain links TRBV19 to TRBJ2-5, with D possibly being TRBD1 (6 bases). The CDR3 totals 16 residues. CDR1 is LNHDA, CDR2 SQIVND, per germline (reference sequence). The ends were cut back, 3 bases at V and 6 bases at J, with 20 bases in the middle. The CDR3 coding sequence is TGTGCCAGTAGTATGGGGGCAGGGAGCGGTGTAAAGACCCAGTACTTC. It specifies CASSMGAGSGVKTQYF. Filled out from reference TRBV19 and TRBJ2-5, the complete variable domain reads DGGITQSPKYLFRKEGQNVTLSCEQNLNHDAMYWYRQDPGQGLRLIYYSQIVNDFQKGDIAEGYSVSREKKESFPLTVTSAQKNPTAFYLCASSMGAGSGVKTQYFGPGTRLLVL.

The rearrangement uses TRBV6-5 and TRBJ1-6; D is unclear. The CDR3 sequence is 14 residues long. Between the trimmed V and J ends, which lost 6 bases and 5 bases, there was a span of 11 bases. Germline values: CDR1 MNHEY, CDR2 SVGAGI. CDR3 residues: CASSSGPNNSPLHF. The CDR3 DNA sequence: TGTGCCAGCAGCTCCGGGCCCAATAATTCACCCCTCCACTTT.

The chain joins TRBV5-1 to TRBJ2-7, with a possible D match to TRBD1 (5 bases). Trimming removed 7 bases at V and 2 bases at J, with 19 bases between. The CDR3 totals 15 residues. Germline CDR1 and CDR2: SGHRS and YFSETQ. Here the CDR3 reads CASSSQGPPAYEQYF. The CDR3 nucleotides are TGCGCCAGCTCCTCTCAGGGCCCTCCTGCCTACGAGCAGTACTTC.

This clone was counted once. V usage is TRBV6-5 and J usage is TRBJ2-7, with 7 bases aligning to TRBD2. CDR3 size: 14 residues. V gave up 5 bases and J gave up 7 bases; unmatched junction bases: 11. Germline CDR1 reads MNHEY; CDR2 reads SVGAGI. The CDR3 coding sequence is TGTGCCAGCAGTCGAGCGGGGCCTAGACGGGAGCAGTACTTC. The encoded protein is CASSRAGPRREQYF.

The rearrangement joins TRBV30 to TRBJ1-2; the match to TRBD1 covers 8 bases. Per germline, CDR1 GTSNPN and CDR2 SVGIG (reference sequence). CDR3 length: 15 amino acids. Unmatched junction bases numbered 9, after V lost 5 bases and J lost 1 base. The DNA for the CDR3 is TGTGCCTGGCTAGACAGGGGAATAAGTAACTATGGCTACACCTTC. It encodes CAWLDRGISNYGYTF.

The CDR3 DNA sequence: TGTGCCAGCAGTTTCCGACCGGAGGGGGCCCTCACAGATACGCAGTATTTT. Protein: CASSFRPEGALTDTQYF. This rearrangement joins TRBV27 to TRBJ2-3; D might be TRBD1 (7 bases). Trimming removed 3 bases from V and 2 bases from J, with 18 bases in between. This CDR3 is built from 17 residues. Germline V gene sequence: CDR1 MNHEY, CDR2 SMNVEV (reference sequence).

The CDR3 loop is CASSPGTGMNTEAFF. The CDR3 DNA follows: TGTGCCAGCAGCCCGGGGACAGGGATGAACACTGAAGCTTTCTTT. V and J are TRBV5-4 and TRBJ1-1; 9 nucleotides align to TRBD1. The V gene's germline CDR1 is SGHNT and CDR2 YYREEE (reference sequence). The CDR3 has 15 amino acids. V lost 4 bases, J lost 0 bases, and 4 bases stayed unmatched.

This chain connects TRBV9 to TRBJ1-4; no clear D gene. The germline CDR1 and CDR2 sequences are SGDLS and YYNGEE. The CDR3 spans 16 residues. Deletions cut 0 bases from V and 0 bases from J, with 9 bases between. The CDR3 sequence: CASSVVPYATNEKLFF. Written as DNA, the CDR3 is TGTGCCAGCAGCGTAGTCCCCTATGCAACTAATGAAAAACTGTTTTTT.